A single sample gave rise to the 5 T cell receptor beta chains below, sequenced in a study of blood T cells in healthy people across ages. Primed by a sample-barcoded 5' primer and a J-beta primer mix, a second PCR proceeded for about 6 to 11 cycles. TCRdb processed the 5' RACE reads anew with MiXCR; each CDR3 protein has one entry. The sample has approximately 760,000 distinct CDR3 sequences; around 25% are singletons. These sequences were also reported in another study, on T cells of mothers and their children.

Sequenced input: blood. Every receptor here comes from a boy aged 10-17 years in good health.

This clonotype was seen a few times. The V call is TRBV27, the J call TRBJ2-2; D unclear. Germline V gene sequence: CDR1 MNHEY, CDR2 SMNVEV (reference sequence). The CDR3 totals 13 residues. Trimming pared 9 bases from V and 4 bases from J, leaving 12 bases between. CDR3 bases: TGTGCCAGGTCAAAGGGCACCACCGGGGAGCTGTTTTTT. This translates into CARSKGTTGELFF.

This clonotype showed up just a few times. This chain links TRBV7-9 with TRBJ2-1; D not certain. The ends were cut back, 4 bases at V and 5 bases at J, with 24 bases in the middle. The CDR3 covers 18 residues. Per germline, CDR1 SEHNR and CDR2 FQNEAQ (reference sequence). CDR3 bases: TGTGCCAGCAGCTCCTATACGACCTCCGGGTACCTCAACAATGAGCAGTTCTTC. This translates into CASSSYTTSGYLNNEQFF.

The rearrangement uses TRBV5-5 and TRBJ2-5; 8 bases fit TRBD1. After removal of 2 bases from V and 4 bases from J, the junction contained 7 bases not matched to a gene. Germline V gene data show CDR1 as SGHKS and CDR2 as YYEKEE (reference sequence). CDR3 size: 15 residues. CDR3 residues: CASSFWTGTRETQYF. CDR3 nucleotides: TGTGCCAGCAGCTTTTGGACAGGGACCCGAGAGACCCAGTACTTC. Full variable domain (rest looked up from reference TRBV5-5 and TRBJ2-5): DAGVTQSPTHLIKTRGQQVTLRCSPISGHKSVSWYQQVLGQGPQFIFQYYEKEERGRGNFPDRFSARQFPNYSSELNVNALLLGDSALYLCASSFWTGTRETQYFGPGTRLLVL.

This clonotype has only a few counts. The chain joins TRBV3-1 to TRBJ1-3; no reliable D call. Germline CDR1 and CDR2: LGHDT and YNNKEL (reference sequence). The length of the CDR3 is 15 residues. V lost 1 base to trimming and J lost 1 base, with 8 bases between them. The CDR3 nucleotides read TGTGCCAGCAGCCAAGGAGAGACATCTGGAAACACCATATATTTT. As protein: CASSQGETSGNTIYF.

This clonotype was seen a handful of times. The rearrangement uses TRBV28 and TRBJ2-5; 10 bases match TRBD2. The ends lost 10 bases at V and 0 bases at J; junction bases unmatched: 5. The germline CDR1 and CDR2 sequences are MDHEN and SYDVKM. This CDR3 is built from 14 residues. Written as DNA, the CDR3 is TGTGCCACCCGCCTAGCGGGGGACCAAGAGACCCAGTACTTC. Translation gives CATRLAGDQETQYF. Using reference TRBV28 and TRBJ2-5 for the parts outside the CDR3, the full variable domain is DVKVTQSSRYLVKRTGEKVFLECVQDMDHENMFWYRQDPGLGLRLIYFSYDVKMKEKGDIPEGYSVSREKKERFSLILESASTNQTSMYLCATRLAGDQETQYFGPGTRLLVL.